Listed below are T cell receptor beta chains from one sample, sequenced in a study of T cell responses to AZD1222 COVID-19 vaccine. Repertoires were generated with immunoSEQ multiplex PCR, while TCRdb's copy carries only in-frame clones and drops some. The sample lists approximately 150,000 clones, 91% occurring once. This material consisted of peripheral blood, taken 28 days after the second AZD1222 dose. The receptors here all came from an adult who received the AZD1222 COVID-19 vaccine. Both conserved end residues are part of each CDR3. Each record gives: J gene, D gene, clone size, CDR3 length, V gene, CDR3 DNA, CDR3 protein. D genes are given only for firm matches. Expanded clones get a size class; other rows say once, few or many, or leave the size out.

J gene: TRBJ1-2; D gene: .; clone size: .; CDR3 length: 13; V gene: TRBV29-1; CDR3 DNA: TGCAGCGTCAAAACCAGCAGACTTTATGGCTACACCTTC; CDR3 protein: CSVKTSRLYGYTF
J gene: TRBJ1-4; D gene: TRBD1; clone size: .; CDR3 length: 15; V gene: TRBV5-1; CDR3 DNA: TGCGCCAGCAGCGGAGGAGGACAGGGTAATGAAAAACTGTTTTTT; CDR3 protein: CASSGGGQGNEKLFF
J gene: TRBJ1-6; D gene: .; clone size: .; CDR3 length: 15; V gene: TRBV6-5; CDR3 DNA: TGTGCCAGCAGTTACTCCCGCACGGCTCTGGCACCCCTCCACTTT; CDR3 protein: CASSYSRTALAPLHF
J gene: TRBJ2-4; D gene: TRBD1; clone size: once; CDR3 length: 16; V gene: TRBV19; CDR3 DNA: TGTGCCAGTAGCCCCTGGACAGGGGAGGGCAAAAACATTCAGTACTTC; CDR3 protein: CASSPWTGEGKNIQYF
J gene: TRBJ2-1; D gene: .; clone size: .; CDR3 length: 17; V gene: TRBV5-4; CDR3 DNA: TGTGCCAGCAGCTTGGACGGGATGGTAGCGAACTACAATGAGCAGTTCTTC; CDR3 protein: CASSLDGMVANYNEQFF
J gene: TRBJ1-5; D gene: .; clone size: .; CDR3 length: 15; V gene: TRBV18; CDR3 DNA: TGTGCCAGCTCACCCGAGGAGGGGGGCAATCAGCCCCAGCATTTT; CDR3 protein: CASSPEEGGNQPQHF
J gene: TRBJ1-2; D gene: .; clone size: .; CDR3 length: 10; V gene: TRBV29-1; CDR3 DNA: TGCAGCGTTGAAGATTGGGCCCTCGCCTTC; CDR3 protein: CSVEDWALAF
J gene: TRBJ2-1; D gene: .; clone size: .; CDR3 length: 17; V gene: TRBV9; CDR3 DNA: TGTGCCAGCAGCGTAAATGCTGGCGGAAAGATATGGAATGAGCAGTTCTTC; CDR3 protein: CASSVNAGGKIWNEQFF
J gene: TRBJ1-1; D gene: .; clone size: .; CDR3 length: 13; V gene: TRBV7-3; CDR3 DNA: TGTGCCAGCAGCCAACGCAGGAACACTGAAGCTTTCTTT; CDR3 protein: CASSQRRNTEAFF
J gene: TRBJ2-5; D gene: TRBD1; clone size: .; CDR3 length: 14; V gene: TRBV7-8; CDR3 DNA: TGTGCCAGCAGCTTTTACAGGGGGCGAGAGACCCAGTACTTC; CDR3 protein: CASSFYRGRETQYF
J gene: TRBJ1-5; D gene: .; clone size: .; CDR3 length: 18; V gene: TRBV6-1; CDR3 DNA: TGTGCCAGCAGTGGCCTATTGGGGTGGAGGGTCGGCAATCAGCCCCAGCATTTT; CDR3 protein: CASSGLLGWRVGNQPQHF
J gene: TRBJ2-1; D gene: TRBD2; clone size: .; CDR3 length: 16; V gene: TRBV7-2; CDR3 DNA: TGTGCCAGCAGTCGTGTGATTAGCGGGACGACGAATGAGCAGTTCTTC; CDR3 protein: CASSRVISGTTNEQFF
J gene: TRBJ1-2; D gene: TRBD1; clone size: .; CDR3 length: 18; V gene: TRBV5-1; CDR3 DNA: TGCGCCAGCAGGCTGACAGGGGGAATTGTTAGAGCTAACTATGGCTACACCTTC; CDR3 protein: CASRLTGGIVRANYGYTF
J gene: TRBJ1-5; D gene: .; clone size: .; CDR3 length: 13; V gene: TRBV30; CDR3 DNA: TGTGCCTGGAGGTCTTATAGCAATCAGCCCCAGCATTTT; CDR3 protein: CAWRSYSNQPQHF
J gene: TRBJ1-1; D gene: .; clone size: .; CDR3 length: 12; V gene: TRBV12-3/TRBV12-4; CDR3 DNA: TGTGCCAGCAGTTGGGAAGACACTGAAGCTTTCTTT; CDR3 protein: CASSWEDTEAFF
J gene: TRBJ2-1; D gene: TRBD2; clone size: .; CDR3 length: 18; V gene: TRBV15; CDR3 DNA: TGTGCCACCAGCAGAGATAGGGGAGTAGCGGGGATACCTAATGAGCAGTTCTTC; CDR3 protein: CATSRDRGVAGIPNEQFF
J gene: TRBJ1-6; D gene: .; clone size: .; CDR3 length: 15; V gene: TRBV6-5; CDR3 DNA: TGTGCCAGCAGTTACGGGAGCTCCTATAATTCACCCCTCCACTTT; CDR3 protein: CASSYGSSYNSPLHF
J gene: TRBJ1-5; D gene: TRBD1; clone size: .; CDR3 length: 14; V gene: TRBV10-3; CDR3 DNA: TGTGCCATCAGCCGGGACAGGGGGAACCAGCCCCAGCATTTT; CDR3 protein: CAISRDRGNQPQHF
J gene: TRBJ1-1; D gene: .; clone size: .; CDR3 length: 14; V gene: TRBV24-1; CDR3 DNA: TGTGCCACCACCCCGGGACAACCGAACACTGAAGCTTTCTTT; CDR3 protein: CATTPGQPNTEAFF
J gene: TRBJ2-5; D gene: TRBD2; clone size: .; CDR3 length: 17; V gene: TRBV7-2; CDR3 DNA: TGTGCCAGCGAAGGGTGGACTAGCGGGAGAGGAGAAGAGACCCAGTACTTC; CDR3 protein: CASEGWTSGRGEETQYF
J gene: TRBJ1-2; D gene: .; clone size: .; CDR3 length: 14; V gene: TRBV6-1; CDR3 DNA: TGTGCCAGCAGTGAAGCGCTTATCTACTATGGCTACACCTTC; CDR3 protein: CASSEALIYYGYTF
J gene: TRBJ2-1; D gene: TRBD2; clone size: .; CDR3 length: 17; V gene: TRBV7-9; CDR3 DNA: TGTGCCAGCAGCTTATATCCCGGGACTAGTGGTCACCGGGAGCAGTTCTTC; CDR3 protein: CASSLYPGTSGHREQFF
J gene: TRBJ1-4; D gene: TRBD1; clone size: .; CDR3 length: 14; V gene: TRBV3-1/TRBV3-2; CDR3 DNA: TGTGCCAGCAGCCAAGAAGGGACAGATGAAAAACTGTTTTTT; CDR3 protein: CASSQEGTDEKLFF
J gene: TRBJ2-7; D gene: TRBD2; clone size: .; CDR3 length: 16; V gene: TRBV11-3; CDR3 DNA: TGTGCCAGCAGCACCCTAGCGGGGTTTCTCTCCTACGAGCAGTACTTC; CDR3 protein: CASSTLAGFLSYEQYF
J gene: TRBJ2-2; D gene: TRBD2; clone size: .; CDR3 length: 21; V gene: TRBV12-5; CDR3 DNA: TGTGCTAGTGGTTCCTGGCTGGGGTCTAGCGGGAGTCGGGGAAGGACCGGGGAGCTGTTTTTT; CDR3 protein: CASGSWLGSSGSRGRTGELFF
J gene: TRBJ2-2; D gene: .; clone size: .; CDR3 length: 14; V gene: TRBV19; CDR3 DNA: TGTGCCAGTAGTATTGTCAGGGAGGTCGGGGAGCTGTTTTTT; CDR3 protein: CASSIVREVGELFF
J gene: TRBJ1-2; D gene: TRBD1; clone size: .; CDR3 length: 16; V gene: TRBV10-2; CDR3 DNA: TGCGCCAGCAGTGGTCAGGGGGGGCCACGAGGGTATGGCTACACCTTC; CDR3 protein: CASSGQGGPRGYGYTF
J gene: TRBJ1-4; D gene: TRBD1; clone size: .; CDR3 length: 15; V gene: TRBV6-5; CDR3 DNA: TGTGCCAGCAGTTACGGGACAGGGGGGTATGAAAAACTGTTTTTT; CDR3 protein: CASSYGTGGYEKLFF
J gene: TRBJ1-5; D gene: .; clone size: .; CDR3 length: 14; V gene: TRBV7-9; CDR3 DNA: TGTGCCAGCAGCCCAAAGGGAGCGAATCAGCCCCAGCATTTT; CDR3 protein: CASSPKGANQPQHF
J gene: TRBJ1-5; D gene: .; clone size: .; CDR3 length: 15; V gene: TRBV10-2; CDR3 DNA: TGCGCCAGCAGGGTCGGACGAAATAGCAATCAGCCCCAGCATTTT; CDR3 protein: CASRVGRNSNQPQHF
J gene: TRBJ1-2; D gene: TRBD1; clone size: once; CDR3 length: 15; V gene: TRBV6-5; CDR3 DNA: TGTGCCAGCAGCCCCGGGACAGGAAATAACTATGGCTACACCTTC; CDR3 protein: CASSPGTGNNYGYTF
J gene: TRBJ2-5; D gene: .; clone size: .; CDR3 length: 13; V gene: TRBV30; CDR3 DNA: TGTGCCTGGAGTGTCAACGGTCCGGGGGCCCAGTACTTC; CDR3 protein: CAWSVNGPGAQYF
J gene: TRBJ1-2; D gene: .; clone size: few; CDR3 length: 13; V gene: TRBV24-1; CDR3 DNA: TGTGCCATTTCCAGGGGCCCGAACTATGGCTACACCTTC; CDR3 protein: CAISRGPNYGYTF
J gene: TRBJ2-7; D gene: .; clone size: .; CDR3 length: 16; V gene: TRBV6-1; CDR3 DNA: TGTGCCAGCAGTGGGTACTTGGGACTCCTTACCTACGAGCAGTACTTC; CDR3 protein: CASSGYLGLLTYEQYF